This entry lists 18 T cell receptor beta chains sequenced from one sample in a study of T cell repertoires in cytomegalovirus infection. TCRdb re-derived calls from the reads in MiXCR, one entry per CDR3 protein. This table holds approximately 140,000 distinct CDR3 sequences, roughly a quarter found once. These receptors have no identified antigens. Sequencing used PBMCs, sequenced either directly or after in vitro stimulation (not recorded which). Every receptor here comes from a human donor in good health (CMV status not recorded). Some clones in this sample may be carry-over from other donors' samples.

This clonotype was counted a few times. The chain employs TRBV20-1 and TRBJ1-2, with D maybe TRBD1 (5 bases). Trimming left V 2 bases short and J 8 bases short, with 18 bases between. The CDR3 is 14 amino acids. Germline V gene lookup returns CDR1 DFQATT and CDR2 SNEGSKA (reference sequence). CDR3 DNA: TGCAGTGCTAGACCCACGGGACTAATCAAGGGCTACACCTTC. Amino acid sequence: CSARPTGLIKGYTF.

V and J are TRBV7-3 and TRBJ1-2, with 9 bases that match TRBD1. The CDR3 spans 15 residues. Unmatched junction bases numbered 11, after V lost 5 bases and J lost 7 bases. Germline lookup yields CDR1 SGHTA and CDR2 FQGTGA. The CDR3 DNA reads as TGTGCCAGCAGCCCATCCCCCACAGGGGGCTCTGGCTACACCTTC. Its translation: CASSPSPTGGSGYTF.

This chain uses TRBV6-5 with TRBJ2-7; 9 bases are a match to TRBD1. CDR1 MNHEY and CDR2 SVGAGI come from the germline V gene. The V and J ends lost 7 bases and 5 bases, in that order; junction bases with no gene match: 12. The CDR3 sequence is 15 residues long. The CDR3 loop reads CASTKLQGARNEQYF. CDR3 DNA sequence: TGTGCCAGCACAAAGCTACAGGGGGCTAGAAACGAGCAGTACTTC.

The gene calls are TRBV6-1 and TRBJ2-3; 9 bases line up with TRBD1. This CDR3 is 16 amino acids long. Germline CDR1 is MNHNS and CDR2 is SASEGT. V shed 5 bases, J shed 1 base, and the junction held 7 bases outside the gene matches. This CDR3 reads CASSPGTGSRTDTQYF. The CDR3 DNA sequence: TGTGCCAGCAGTCCCGGGACAGGGTCTCGCACAGATACGCAGTATTTT.

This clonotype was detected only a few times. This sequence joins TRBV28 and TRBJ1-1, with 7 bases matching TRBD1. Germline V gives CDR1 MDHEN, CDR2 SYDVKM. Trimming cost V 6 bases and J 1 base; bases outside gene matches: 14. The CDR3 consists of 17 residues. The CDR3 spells CASRVTGYDRENTEAFF. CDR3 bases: TGTGCCAGCAGAGTTACGGGATACGACAGGGAGAACACTGAAGCTTTCTTT.

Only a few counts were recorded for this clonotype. This CDR3 reads CASRTWAGRNTGELFF. In DNA form, the CDR3 reads TGTGCCAGCAGAACCTGGGCGGGAAGGAACACCGGGGAGCTGTTTTTT. This chain joins TRBV6-6 and TRBJ2-2, with a weak D call TRBD2 (6 bases). This CDR3 comprises 16 residues. The V gene's germline CDR1 is MNHNY and CDR2 SVGAGI (reference sequence). The V end was cut by 6 bases, the J end by 1 base, with 15 bases between.

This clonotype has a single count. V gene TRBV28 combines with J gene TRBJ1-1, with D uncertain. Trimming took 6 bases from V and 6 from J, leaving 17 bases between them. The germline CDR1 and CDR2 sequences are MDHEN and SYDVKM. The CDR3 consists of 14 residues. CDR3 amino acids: CASRAGWGGSEAFF. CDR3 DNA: TGTGCCAGCAGGGCCGGCTGGGGTGGGTCTGAAGCTTTCTTT.

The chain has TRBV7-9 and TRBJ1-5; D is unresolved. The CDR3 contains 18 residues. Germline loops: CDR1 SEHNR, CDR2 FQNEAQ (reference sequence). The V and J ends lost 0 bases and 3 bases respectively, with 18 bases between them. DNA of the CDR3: TGTGCCAGCAGCTTAGCGCTGTCTCCGAGTGGGAACAATCAGCCCCAGCATTTT. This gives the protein CASSLALSPSGNNQPQHF.

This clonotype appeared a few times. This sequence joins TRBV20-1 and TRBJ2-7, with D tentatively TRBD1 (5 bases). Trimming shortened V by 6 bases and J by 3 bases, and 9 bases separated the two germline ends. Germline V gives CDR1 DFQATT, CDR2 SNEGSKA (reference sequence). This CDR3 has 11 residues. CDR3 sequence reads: CSAQGYYEQYF. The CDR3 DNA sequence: TGCAGTGCGCAGGGATACTACGAGCAGTACTTC.

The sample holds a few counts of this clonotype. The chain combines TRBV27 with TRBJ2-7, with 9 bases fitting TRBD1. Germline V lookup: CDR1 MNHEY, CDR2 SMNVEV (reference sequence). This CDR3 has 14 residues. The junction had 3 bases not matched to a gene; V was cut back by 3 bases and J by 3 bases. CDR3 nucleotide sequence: TGTGCCAGCAGTTTGGGGGACAGGGACTACGAGCAGTACTTC. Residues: CASSLGDRDYEQYF.

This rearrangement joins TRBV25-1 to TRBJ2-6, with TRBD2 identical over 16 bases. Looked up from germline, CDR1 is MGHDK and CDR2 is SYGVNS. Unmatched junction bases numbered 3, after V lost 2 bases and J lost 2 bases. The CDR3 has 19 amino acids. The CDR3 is CASSEPGTSGRAGANVLTF. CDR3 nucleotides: TGTGCCAGCAGTGAACCCGGGACTAGCGGGAGGGCTGGGGCCAACGTCCTGACTTTC.

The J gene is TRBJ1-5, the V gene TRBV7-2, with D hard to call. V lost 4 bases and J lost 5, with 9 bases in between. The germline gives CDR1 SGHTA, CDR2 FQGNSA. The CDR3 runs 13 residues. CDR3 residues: CASSSRGHQPQHF. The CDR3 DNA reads TGTGCCAGCAGCTCTCGGGGTCATCAGCCCCAGCATTTT.

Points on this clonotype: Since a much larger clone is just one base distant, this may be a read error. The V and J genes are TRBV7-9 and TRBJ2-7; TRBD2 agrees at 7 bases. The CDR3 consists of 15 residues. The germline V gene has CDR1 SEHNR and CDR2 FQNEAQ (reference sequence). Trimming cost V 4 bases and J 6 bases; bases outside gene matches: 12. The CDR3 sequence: CASSSRDYDPCEQYF. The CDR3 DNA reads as TGTGCCAGCAGCTCCCGGGACTATGATCCGTGCGAGCAGTACTTC.

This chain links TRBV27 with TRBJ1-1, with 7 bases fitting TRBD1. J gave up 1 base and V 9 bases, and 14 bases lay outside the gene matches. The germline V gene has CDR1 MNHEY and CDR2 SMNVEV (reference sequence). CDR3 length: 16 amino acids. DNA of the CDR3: TGTGCCAGGGGAGACTCCGAGGGACAGCCGAACACTGAAGCTTTCTTT. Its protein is CARGDSEGQPNTEAFF.

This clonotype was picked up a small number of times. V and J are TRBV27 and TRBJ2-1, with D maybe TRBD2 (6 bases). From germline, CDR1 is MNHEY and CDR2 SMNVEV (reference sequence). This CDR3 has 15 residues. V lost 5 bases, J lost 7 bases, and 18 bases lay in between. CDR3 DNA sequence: TGTGCCAGCAGTGCGGTAGCGGCGGTCCCTAATGAGCAGTTCTTC. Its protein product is CASSAVAAVPNEQFF.

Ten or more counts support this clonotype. As DNA, the CDR3 is TGTGCCAGCAGCCCAACGACAGGAACTAATGAAAAACTGTTTTTT. Translation gives CASSPTTGTNEKLFF. The chain uses TRBV9 and TRBJ1-4, with D maybe TRBD1 (6 bases). Germline CDR1 and CDR2: SGDLS and YYNGEE. Trimming cost V 4 bases and J 1 base, with 11 bases left between them. The CDR3 has 15 amino acids.

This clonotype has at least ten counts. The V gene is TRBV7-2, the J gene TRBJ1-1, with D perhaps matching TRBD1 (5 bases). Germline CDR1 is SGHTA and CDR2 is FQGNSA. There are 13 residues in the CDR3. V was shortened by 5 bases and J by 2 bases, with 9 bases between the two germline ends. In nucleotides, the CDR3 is TGTGCCAGCAGCCTCGGACACAACACTGAAGCTTTCTTT. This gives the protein CASSLGHNTEAFF.

The CDR3 DNA reads as TGTGCCAGCAGTGTTCGTGGGGGGCGGGCAGATACGCAGTATTTT. Protein product: CASSVRGGRADTQYF. The chain combines TRBV6-1 with TRBJ2-3, with D possibly being TRBD1 or TRBD2 (6 bases each). The CDR3 has 15 amino acids. V was shortened by 4 bases and J by 4 bases, with 15 bases between the two germline ends. The germline gives CDR1 MNHNS, CDR2 SASEGT.